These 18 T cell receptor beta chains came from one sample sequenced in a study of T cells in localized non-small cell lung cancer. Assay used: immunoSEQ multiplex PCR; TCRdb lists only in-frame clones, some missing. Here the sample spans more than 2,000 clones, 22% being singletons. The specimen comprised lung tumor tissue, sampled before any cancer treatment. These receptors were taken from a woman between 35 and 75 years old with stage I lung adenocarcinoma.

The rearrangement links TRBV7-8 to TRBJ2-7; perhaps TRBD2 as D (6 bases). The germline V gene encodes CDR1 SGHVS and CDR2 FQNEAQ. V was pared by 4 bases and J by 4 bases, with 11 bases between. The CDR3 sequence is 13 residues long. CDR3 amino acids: CASSSPGRYEQYF. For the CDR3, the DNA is TGTGCCAGCAGCTCGCCTGGGAGGTACGAGCAGTACTTC.

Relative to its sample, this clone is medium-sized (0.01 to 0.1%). CDR3 sequence: CASSILGGVETGELFF. The CDR3 region has the DNA TGTGCCAGTAGTATCCTCGGGGGCGTAGAAACCGGGGAGCTGTTTTTT. The genes are TRBV19 and TRBJ2-2; D is tentatively TRBD1 or TRBD2 (6 bases each). V shed 3 bases and J shed 5 bases, with 16 bases lying between them. The V gene's germline CDR1 is LNHDA and CDR2 SQIVND (reference sequence). This CDR3 comprises 16 residues.

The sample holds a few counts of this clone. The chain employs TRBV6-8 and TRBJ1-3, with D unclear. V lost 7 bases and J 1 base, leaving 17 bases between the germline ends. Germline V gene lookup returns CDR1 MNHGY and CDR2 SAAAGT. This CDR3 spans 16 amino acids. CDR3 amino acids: CASTVSQALSGNTIYF. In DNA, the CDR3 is TGTGCCAGCACCGTGAGTCAAGCACTATCTGGAAACACCATATATTTT.

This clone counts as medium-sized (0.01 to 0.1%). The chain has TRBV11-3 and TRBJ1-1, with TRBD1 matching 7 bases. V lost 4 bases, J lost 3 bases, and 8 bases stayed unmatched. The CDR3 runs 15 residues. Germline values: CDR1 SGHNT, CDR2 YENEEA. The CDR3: CASSSQGGGYTEAFF. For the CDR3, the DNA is TGTGCCAGCAGCTCCCAGGGGGGGGGTTACACTGAAGCTTTCTTT.

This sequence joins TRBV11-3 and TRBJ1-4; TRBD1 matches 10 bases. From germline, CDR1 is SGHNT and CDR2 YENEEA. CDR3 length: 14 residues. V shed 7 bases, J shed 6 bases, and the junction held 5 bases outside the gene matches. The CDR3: CASTWGTGDEKLFF. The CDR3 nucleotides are TGTGCCAGCACCTGGGGGACAGGGGATGAAAAACTGTTTTTT.

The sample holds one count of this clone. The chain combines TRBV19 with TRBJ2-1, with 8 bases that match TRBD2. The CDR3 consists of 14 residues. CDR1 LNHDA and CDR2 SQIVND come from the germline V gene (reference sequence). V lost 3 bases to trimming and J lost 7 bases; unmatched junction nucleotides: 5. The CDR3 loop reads CASSIFGGGNEQFF. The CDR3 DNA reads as TGTGCCAGTAGTATTTTCGGCGGGGGGAATGAGCAGTTCTTC. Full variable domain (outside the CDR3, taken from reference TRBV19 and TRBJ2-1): DGGITQSPKYLFRKEGQNVTLSCEQNLNHDAMYWYRQDPGQGLRLIYYSQIVNDFQKGDIAEGYSVSREKKESFPLTVTSAQKNPTAFYLCASSIFGGGNEQFFGPGTRLTVL.

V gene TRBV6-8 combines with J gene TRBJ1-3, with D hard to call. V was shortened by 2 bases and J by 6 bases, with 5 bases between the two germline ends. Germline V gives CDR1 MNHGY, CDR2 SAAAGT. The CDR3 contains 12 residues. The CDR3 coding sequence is TGTGCCAGCAGTTACAGGGAAAACACCATATATTTT. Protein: CASSYRENTIYF.

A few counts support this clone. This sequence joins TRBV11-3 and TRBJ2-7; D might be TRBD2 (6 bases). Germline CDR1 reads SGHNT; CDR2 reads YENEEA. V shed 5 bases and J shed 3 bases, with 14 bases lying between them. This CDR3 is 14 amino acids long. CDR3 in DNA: TGTGCCAGCAGCCACGGGACGGGGGTCTACGAGCAGTACTTC. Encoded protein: CASSHGTGVYEQYF.

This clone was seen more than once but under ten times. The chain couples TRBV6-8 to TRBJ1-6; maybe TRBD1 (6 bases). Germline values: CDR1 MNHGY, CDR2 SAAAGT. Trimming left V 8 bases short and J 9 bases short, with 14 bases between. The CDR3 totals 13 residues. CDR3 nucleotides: TGTGCCAGCCTGTGGGGGCGAGGTTCACCCCTCCACTTT. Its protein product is CASLWGRGSPLHF.

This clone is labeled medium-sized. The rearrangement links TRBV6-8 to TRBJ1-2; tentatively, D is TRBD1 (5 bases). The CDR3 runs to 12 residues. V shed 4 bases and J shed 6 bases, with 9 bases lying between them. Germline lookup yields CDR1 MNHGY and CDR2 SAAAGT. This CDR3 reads CASSFGGDGYTF. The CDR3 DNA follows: TGTGCCAGCAGTTTCGGGGGGGATGGCTACACCTTC.

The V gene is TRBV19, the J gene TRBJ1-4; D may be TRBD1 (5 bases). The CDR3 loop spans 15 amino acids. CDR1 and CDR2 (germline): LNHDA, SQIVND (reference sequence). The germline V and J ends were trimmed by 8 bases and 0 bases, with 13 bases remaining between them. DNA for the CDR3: TGTGCCAGTTCAGGGTCGGAGGCAACTAATGAAAAACTGTTTTTT. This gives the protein CASSGSEATNEKLFF. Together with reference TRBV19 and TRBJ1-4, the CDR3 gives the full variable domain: DGGITQSPKYLFRKEGQNVTLSCEQNLNHDAMYWYRQDPGQGLRLIYYSQIVNDFQKGDIAEGYSVSREKKESFPLTVTSAQKNPTAFYLCASSGSEATNEKLFFGSGTQLSVL.

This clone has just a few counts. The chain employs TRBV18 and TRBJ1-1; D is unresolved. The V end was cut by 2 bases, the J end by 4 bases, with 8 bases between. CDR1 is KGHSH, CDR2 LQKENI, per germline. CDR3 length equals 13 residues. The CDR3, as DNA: TGTGCCAGCTCACCAAAGGCCGTCACTGAAGCTTTCTTT. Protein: CASSPKAVTEAFF.

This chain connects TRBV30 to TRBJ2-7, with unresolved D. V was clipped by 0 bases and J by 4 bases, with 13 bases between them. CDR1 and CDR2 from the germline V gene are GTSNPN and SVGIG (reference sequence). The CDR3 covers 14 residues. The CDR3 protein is CAWSVGMPVYEQYF. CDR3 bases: TGTGCCTGGAGTGTAGGCATGCCCGTTTACGAGCAGTACTTC.

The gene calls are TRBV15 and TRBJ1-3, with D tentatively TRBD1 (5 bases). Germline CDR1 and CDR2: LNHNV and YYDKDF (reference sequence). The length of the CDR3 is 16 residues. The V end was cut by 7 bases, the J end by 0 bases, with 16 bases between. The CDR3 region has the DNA TGTGCCACCACCAGTAGCAGGGCCCGCTCTGGAAACACCATATATTTT. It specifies CATTSSRARSGNTIYF. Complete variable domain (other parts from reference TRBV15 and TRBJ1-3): DAMVIQNPRYQVTQFGKPVTLSCSQTLNHNVMYWYQQKSSQAPKLLFHYYDKDFNNEADTPDNFQSRRPNTSFCFLDIRSPGLGDTAMYLCATTSSRARSGNTIYFGEGSWLTVV.

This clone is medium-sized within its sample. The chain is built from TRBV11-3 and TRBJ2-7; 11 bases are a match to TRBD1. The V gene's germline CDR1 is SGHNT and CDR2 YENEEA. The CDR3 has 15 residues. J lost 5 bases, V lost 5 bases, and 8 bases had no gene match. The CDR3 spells CASSRWTGGADEQYF. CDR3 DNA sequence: TGTGCCAGCAGCCGATGGACAGGGGGCGCCGACGAGCAGTACTTC.

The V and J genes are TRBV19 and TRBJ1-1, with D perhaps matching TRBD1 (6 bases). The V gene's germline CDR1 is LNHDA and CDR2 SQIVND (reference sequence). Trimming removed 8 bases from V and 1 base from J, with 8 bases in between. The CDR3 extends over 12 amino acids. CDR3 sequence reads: CASEQGNTEAFF. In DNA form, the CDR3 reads TGTGCCAGTGAACAGGGGAACACTGAAGCTTTCTTT.

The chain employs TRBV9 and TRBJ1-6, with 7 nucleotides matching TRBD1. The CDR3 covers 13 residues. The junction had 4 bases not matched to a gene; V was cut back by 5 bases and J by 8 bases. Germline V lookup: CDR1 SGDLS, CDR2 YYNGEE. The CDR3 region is CASRAGTDSPLHF. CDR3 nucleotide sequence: TGTGCCAGCAGGGCCGGGACAGATTCACCCCTCCACTTT.

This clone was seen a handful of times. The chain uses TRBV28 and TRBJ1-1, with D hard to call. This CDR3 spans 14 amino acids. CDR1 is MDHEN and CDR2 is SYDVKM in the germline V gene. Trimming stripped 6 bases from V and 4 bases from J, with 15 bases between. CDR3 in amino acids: CASRPPGEGTEAFF. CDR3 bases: TGTGCCAGCAGACCCCCCGGGGAAGGCACTGAAGCTTTCTTT.